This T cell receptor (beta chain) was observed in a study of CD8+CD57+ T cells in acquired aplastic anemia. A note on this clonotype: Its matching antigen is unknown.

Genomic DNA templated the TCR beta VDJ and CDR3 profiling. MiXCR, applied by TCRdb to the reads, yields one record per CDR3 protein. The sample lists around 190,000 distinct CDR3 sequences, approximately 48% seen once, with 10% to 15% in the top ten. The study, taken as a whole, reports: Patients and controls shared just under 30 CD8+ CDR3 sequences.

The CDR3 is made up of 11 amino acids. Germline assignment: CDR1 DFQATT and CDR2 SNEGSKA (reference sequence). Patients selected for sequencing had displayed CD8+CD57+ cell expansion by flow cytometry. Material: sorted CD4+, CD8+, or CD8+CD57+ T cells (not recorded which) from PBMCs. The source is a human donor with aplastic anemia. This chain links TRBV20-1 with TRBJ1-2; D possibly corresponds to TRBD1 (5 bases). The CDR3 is CSGWQGQGYTF. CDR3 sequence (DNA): TGCAGCGGTTGGCAGGGTCAGGGCTACACCTTC.